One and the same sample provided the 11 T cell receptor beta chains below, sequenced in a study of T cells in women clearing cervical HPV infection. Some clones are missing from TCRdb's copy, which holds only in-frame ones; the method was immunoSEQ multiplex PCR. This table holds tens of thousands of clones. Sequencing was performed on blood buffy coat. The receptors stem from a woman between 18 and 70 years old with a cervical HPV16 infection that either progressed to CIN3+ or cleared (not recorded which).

The CDR3: CASSSSVAREGTDTQYF. The DNA read from the CDR3 is TGTGCCAGCAGTTCCTCAGTCGCCAGGGAAGGAACAGATACG. The chain links TRBV6-2 or TRBV6-3 to TRBJ2-3, with D possibly matching TRBD1 (5 bases). The read ends 3 residues shy of where the CDR3 ends; the end is completed using the germline J gene. Germline CDR1 reads MNHEY; CDR2 reads SVGEGT. This CDR3 has 17 amino acids. V dropped 4 bases and J dropped 3 bases, with 20 bases sitting between them.

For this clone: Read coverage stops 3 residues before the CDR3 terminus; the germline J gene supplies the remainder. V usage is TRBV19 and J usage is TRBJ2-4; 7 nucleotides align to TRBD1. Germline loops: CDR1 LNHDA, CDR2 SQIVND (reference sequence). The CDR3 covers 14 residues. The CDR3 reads CASSILQGFRGQYF. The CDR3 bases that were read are TGTGCCAGTAGTATCCTACAGGGGTTTAGGGGT.

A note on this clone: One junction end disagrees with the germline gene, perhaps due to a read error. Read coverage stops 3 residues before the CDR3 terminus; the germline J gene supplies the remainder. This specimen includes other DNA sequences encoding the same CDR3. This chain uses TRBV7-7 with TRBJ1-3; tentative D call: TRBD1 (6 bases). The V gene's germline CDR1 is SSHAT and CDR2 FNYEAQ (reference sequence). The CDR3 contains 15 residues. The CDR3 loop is CASSRGANSGNTIYF. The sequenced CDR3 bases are TGTGCTAGCAGCCGGGGGGCGAACTCTGGAAACACC.

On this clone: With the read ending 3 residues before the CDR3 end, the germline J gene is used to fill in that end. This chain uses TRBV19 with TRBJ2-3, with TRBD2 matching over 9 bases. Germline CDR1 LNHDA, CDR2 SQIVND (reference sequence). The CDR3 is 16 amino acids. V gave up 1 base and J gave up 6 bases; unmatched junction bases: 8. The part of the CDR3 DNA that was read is TGTGCCAGTAGTATAGGAGGGGCTAGCGGGGAGGATACG. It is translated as CASSIGGASGEDT. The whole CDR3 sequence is CASSIGGASGEDTQYF.

The sequenced part of the CDR3 DNA is TGTGCCAGCACCTTACAGGGGGGGGGCAATCAGCCC. Its protein is CASTLQGGGNQP. The complete CDR3 reads CASTLQGGGNQPQHF. This chain connects TRBV6-2 or TRBV6-3 to TRBJ1-5; TRBD1 agrees at 8 bases. From the germline J gene comes the end of the CDR3, since the read stops 3 residues before it. V dropped 7 bases and J dropped 2; count of bases not matched to a gene: 7. The CDR3 has 15 amino acids. Germline CDR1 reads MNHEY; CDR2 reads SVGEGT.

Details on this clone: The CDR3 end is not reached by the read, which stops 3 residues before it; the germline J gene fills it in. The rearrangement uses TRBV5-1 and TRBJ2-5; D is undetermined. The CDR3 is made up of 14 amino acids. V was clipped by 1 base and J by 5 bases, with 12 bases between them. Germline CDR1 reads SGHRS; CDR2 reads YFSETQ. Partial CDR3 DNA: TGCGCCAGCAGCTTGTACCCGGCGGCGGAGACC. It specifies CASSLYPAAET. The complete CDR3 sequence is CASSLYPAAETQYF.

CDR3: CASSQQPDSLFNIQYF. CDR3 DNA, as far as it was read: TGCGCCAGCAGCCAACAACCGGACAGTCTCTTTAACATT. The V call is TRBV4-1, the J call TRBJ2-4; D perhaps matches TRBD1 (6 bases). The read is 3 residues too short to cover the CDR3 end, so that end is filled in from the germline J gene. V was shortened by 2 bases and J by 7 bases, with 18 bases between the two germline ends. Germline V gives CDR1 MGHRA, CDR2 YSYEKL. The CDR3 has 16 amino acids.

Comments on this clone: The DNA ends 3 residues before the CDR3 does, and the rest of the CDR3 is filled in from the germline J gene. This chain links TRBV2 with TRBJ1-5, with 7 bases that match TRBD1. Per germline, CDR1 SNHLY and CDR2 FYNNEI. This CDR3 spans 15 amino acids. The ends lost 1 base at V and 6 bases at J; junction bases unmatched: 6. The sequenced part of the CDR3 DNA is TGTGCCAGCAGTGAAGAGACAGGGATAGGTCAGCCC. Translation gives CASSEETGIGQP. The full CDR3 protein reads CASSEETGIGQPQHF.

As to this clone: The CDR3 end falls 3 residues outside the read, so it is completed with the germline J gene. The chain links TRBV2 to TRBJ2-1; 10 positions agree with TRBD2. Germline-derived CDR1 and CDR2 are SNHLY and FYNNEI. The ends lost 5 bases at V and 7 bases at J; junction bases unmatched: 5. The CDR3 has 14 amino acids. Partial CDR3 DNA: TGTGCCAGCAGTCCTAGCGGGGGTCGTAATGAG. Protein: CASSPSGGRNE. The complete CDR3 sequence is CASSPSGGRNEQFF.

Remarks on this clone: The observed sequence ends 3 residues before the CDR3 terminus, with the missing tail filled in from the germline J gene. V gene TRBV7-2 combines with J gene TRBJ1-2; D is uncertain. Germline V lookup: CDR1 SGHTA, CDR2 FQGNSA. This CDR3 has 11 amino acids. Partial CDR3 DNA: TGTGCCAGCAGCCCCAGTTTCGAC. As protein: CASSPSFD. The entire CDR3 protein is CASSPSFDYTF.

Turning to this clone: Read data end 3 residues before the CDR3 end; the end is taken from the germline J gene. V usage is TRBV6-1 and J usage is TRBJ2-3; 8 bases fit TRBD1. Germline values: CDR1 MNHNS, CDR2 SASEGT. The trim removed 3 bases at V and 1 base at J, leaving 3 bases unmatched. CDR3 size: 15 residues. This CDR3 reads CASSEGTGRTDTQYF. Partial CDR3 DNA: TGTGCCAGCAGTGAGGGGACAGGACGCACAGATACG.